The source of this T cell receptor (beta chain) is a study of OX40 agonist ivuxolimab in advanced cancers. Blood specimens came from baseline, cycle 4 day 1, and cycle 7 day 1. The CDR3 runs to 15 residues. V trimming: 7 bases; J trimming: 6 bases; junction bases outside the gene matches: 8. From germline, CDR1 is SGHVS and CDR2 FQNEAQ. TCRdb's copy holds only in-frame clones and misses some; the assay was immunoSEQ multiplex PCR. Here the sample spans 45,000 or so clones, around nine tenths being singletons. The chain links TRBV7-8 to TRBJ2-3; 12 positions match TRBD2. This specimen was CD4+ or CD8+ T cells sorted from blood, taken in a trial of the OX40 agonist ivuxolimab. This TCR came from an adult with an advanced solid tumor such as melanoma, head and neck, liver or kidney cancer. The CDR3 sequence: CASIRTSGNFDTQYF. Here the CDR3 DNA reads TGTGCCAGCATAAGGACTAGCGGGAATTTTGATACGCAGTATTTT. The full variable domain, completed using reference TRBV7-8 and TRBJ2-3, is GAGVSQSPRYKVAKRGQDVALRCDPISGHVSLFWYQQALGQGPEFLTYFQNEAQLDKSGLPSDRFFAERPEGSVSTLKIQRTQQEDSAVYLCASIRTSGNFDTQYFGPGTRLTVL.